This TCR beta chain comes out of a study of PD-L1 blockade in urothelial cancer. V trimming: 5 bases; J trimming: 10 bases; junction bases outside the gene matches: 4. The germline gives CDR1 LNHNV, CDR2 YYDKDF (reference sequence). There are 12 residues in the CDR3. Assay used: immunoSEQ multiplex PCR; TCRdb lists only in-frame clones, some missing. Seen here are 60,000 or so clones, about 80% observed once, and the top ten hold around 4.6%. Sequencing used PBMCs, obtained around atezolizumab (anti-PD-L1) treatment. The chain is built from TRBV15 and TRBJ2-1, with 8 bases fitting TRBD1. The clonotype was recovered from a man between 65 and 85 years old with urothelial cancer. CDR3 in DNA: TGTGCCACCAGCTCAGGGGGCCTGGAGCAGTTCTTC. This sequence encodes CATSSGGLEQFF. Full variable domain (outside the CDR3, taken from reference TRBV15 and TRBJ2-1): DAMVIQNPRYQVTQFGKPVTLSCSQTLNHNVMYWYQQKSSQAPKLLFHYYDKDFNNEADTPDNFQSRRPNTSFCFLDIRSPGLGDTAMYLCATSSGGLEQFFGPGTRLTVL.